Detailed here is one T cell receptor (beta chain). The antigen is undetermined. This sample was included in a study of cytomegalovirus exposure and HLA in healthy donors. Turning to the study itself: Out of 398 genotyped donors, 81% belonged to the Caucasian-associated ancestry cluster.

Study-level results: The study put 150 or so TCR beta chains on its list as cytomegalovirus-associated.

CDR1 is PRHDT, CDR2 FYEKMQ, per germline (reference sequence). The trim removed 3 bases at V and 3 bases at J, leaving 10 bases unmatched. The CDR3 totals 16 residues. Both 60 Vbeta primers and 13 Jbeta primers went into the PCR. Per the original data handling: Counted up in a later analysis, unique TCR beta chains came to about 80 million, with around 11 million shared. Assay: immunoSEQ multiplex PCR; the TCRdb copy retains only in-frame clones and omits some. V, J and clone size derive from that table, while D and trimming were established from the DNA sequence. This table has approximately 150,000 clones, roughly 79% appearing once.

This clonotype originated in a woman aged 45 to 65 in good health and CMV-seronegative. The sequenced sample consisted of PBMCs. The chain combines TRBV13 with TRBJ2-7; the match to TRBD1 covers 8 bases. The DNA for the CDR3 is TGTGCCAGCAGCTTTGCGGGACAGGAAATAAACTACGAGCAGTACTTC. It yields the protein CASSFAGQEINYEQYF.